These 6 T cell receptor beta chains originate from one sample sequenced in a study of spatial heterogeneity in lung cancer. Study-wide results and limits: It was found that expanded intratumoral alpha and beta TCR counts tracked tumor mutation counts.

In TCRdb, the 5' RACE reads were re-called with MiXCR into one record per CDR3 protein. The sample lists 4,000 to 5,500 distinct CDR3 sequences, roughly an eighth occurring once. Antigens of these TCRs are unknown. The sample's time point: sample taken at primary tumor resection. Sequencing was performed on lung tumor tissue, taken at surgery. All receptors come from a male donor with early-stage non-small cell lung cancer.

In this sample, this clonotype turned up many times. This beta chain was picked up by a library intended for alpha chains and is off target, so its count carries little meaning. V usage is TRBV28 and J usage is TRBJ1-5; TRBD1 agrees at 7 bases. There are 15 residues in the CDR3. Germline V lookup: CDR1 MDHEN, CDR2 SYDVKM. J was trimmed by 2 bases and V by 6 bases; bases with no gene match: 7. The CDR3 DNA is TGTGCCAGCAGCCCCTACAGGGGTGGCAATCAGCCCCAGCATTTT. This translates into CASSPYRGGNQPQHF. The entire variable domain, with the rest obtained from reference TRBV28 and TRBJ1-5, is as follows: DVKVTQSSRYLVKRTGEKVFLECVQDMDHENMFWYRQDPGLGLRLIYFSYDVKMKEKGDIPEGYSVSREKKERFSLILESASTNQTSMYLCASSPYRGGNQPQHFGDGTRLSIL.

The table lists this clonotype with many counts. A library prepared for alpha chains yielded this beta chain as an off-target read; its size is of little meaning. The chain uses TRBV7-8 and TRBJ1-1; the D gene is possibly TRBD1 (6 bases). The CDR3 extends over 15 amino acids. Germline-derived CDR1 and CDR2 are SGHVS and FQNEAQ. Deletions cut 4 bases from V and 1 base from J, with 13 bases between. The CDR3 reads CASSSPGTQNTEAFF. CDR3 coding DNA: TGTGCCAGCAGCTCGCCCGGGACACAGAACACTGAAGCTTTCTTT.

This clonotype has a count of ten or more. This beta chain is an unintended read in a library built for alpha chains; its size means little. The chain recombines TRBV28 with TRBJ2-1, with D hard to call. Germline CDR1 and CDR2: MDHEN and SYDVKM. This CDR3 is built from 14 residues. The germline V and J ends were trimmed by 6 bases and 0 bases, with 9 bases remaining between them. This CDR3 is CASRRLGSYNEQFF. CDR3 DNA sequence: TGTGCCAGCAGGAGACTTGGCTCCTACAATGAGCAGTTCTTC.

This clonotype is judged medium-sized. This beta chain turned up in a library designed for alpha chains; as an off-target read, its abundance says little. This rearrangement joins TRBV28 to TRBJ2-6; the D is unclear. Between the trimmed V and J ends, which lost 6 bases and 0 bases, there was a span of 6 bases. The CDR3 contains 14 residues. Germline V gene data show CDR1 as MDHEN and CDR2 as SYDVKM. This CDR3 is CASRLSSGANVLTF. CDR3 nucleotides: TGTGCCAGCAGGCTGAGCTCTGGGGCCAACGTCCTGACTTTC. The full variable domain, with the rest looked up from reference TRBV28 and TRBJ2-6, is DVKVTQSSRYLVKRTGEKVFLECVQDMDHENMFWYRQDPGLGLRLIYFSYDVKMKEKGDIPEGYSVSREKKERFSLILESASTNQTSMYLCASRLSSGANVLTFGAGSRLTVL.

By share of the sample, this clonotype is medium-sized. With the library built for alpha chains, this beta chain is off target and its frequency is not meaningful. This sequence joins TRBV6-5 and TRBJ1-4; no firm D call. Between the trimmed V and J ends, which lost 5 bases and 2 bases, there was a span of 9 bases. Germline CDR1 is MNHEY and CDR2 is SVGAGI. The CDR3 has 14 residues. The CDR3 is CASSTTETNEKLFF. CDR3 coding DNA: TGTGCCAGCAGTACAACAGAGACTAATGAAAAACTGTTTTTT.

This clonotype qualifies as medium-sized. A library prepared for alpha chains yielded this beta chain as an off-target read; its size is of little meaning. The chain is built from TRBV12-3 or TRBV12-4 and TRBJ2-2, with TRBD2 identical over 9 bases. This CDR3 contains 14 residues. The CDR3 is CATQAASGVRELFF. The CDR3 DNA is TGTGCTACCCAAGCGGCTAGCGGGGTTAGGGAGCTGTTTTTT.